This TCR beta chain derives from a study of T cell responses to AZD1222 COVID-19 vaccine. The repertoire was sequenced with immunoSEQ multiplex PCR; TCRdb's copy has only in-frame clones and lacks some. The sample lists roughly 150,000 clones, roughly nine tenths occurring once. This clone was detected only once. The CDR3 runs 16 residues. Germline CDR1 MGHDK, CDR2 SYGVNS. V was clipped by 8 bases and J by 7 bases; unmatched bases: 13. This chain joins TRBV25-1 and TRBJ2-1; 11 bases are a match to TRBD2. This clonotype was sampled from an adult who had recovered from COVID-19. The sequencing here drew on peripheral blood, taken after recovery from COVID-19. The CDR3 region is CASQPLTSGMRNEQFF. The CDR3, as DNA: TGTGCCAGCCAACCCTTGACTAGCGGGATGAGGAATGAGCAGTTCTTC.